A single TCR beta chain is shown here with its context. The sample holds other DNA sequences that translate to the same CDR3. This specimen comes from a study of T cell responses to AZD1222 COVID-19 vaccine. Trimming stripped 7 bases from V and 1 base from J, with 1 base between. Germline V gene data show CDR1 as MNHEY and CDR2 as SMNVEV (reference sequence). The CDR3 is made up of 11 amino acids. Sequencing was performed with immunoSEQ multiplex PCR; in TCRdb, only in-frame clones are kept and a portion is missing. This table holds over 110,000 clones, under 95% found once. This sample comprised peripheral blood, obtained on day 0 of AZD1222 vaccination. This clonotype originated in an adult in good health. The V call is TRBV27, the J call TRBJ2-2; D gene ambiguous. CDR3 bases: TGTGCCAGCAAGAACACCGGGGAGCTGTTTTTT. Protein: CASKNTGELFF.